These T cell receptor beta chains were read from a single sample in a study of cytomegalovirus exposure and HLA in healthy donors. Generated by immunoSEQ multiplex PCR, the TCRdb table keeps only in-frame clones and is missing some. Among 80,000 to 95,000 clones listed, about 76% were seen once. Sequencing was done on a sample of PBMCs. All receptors come from a woman aged 40 to 55 in good health and CMV-seropositive. Both conserved end residues are part of each CDR3. A D gene is named only where the DNA matches it firmly. Rows may omit the clone size; those that give it use once, few, many or a size class.

>TRBV5-1|TRBD1|-|TRBJ2-5|14
TGCGCCAGCAGCTTCTCGGGACAGCAAGAGACCCAGTACTTC
CASSFSGQQETQYF
>TRBV7-3|-|-|TRBJ2-6|13
TGTGCCAGCAGCCCCCCTAGGGCCAACGTCCTGACTTTC
CASSPPRANVLTF
>TRBV6-1|TRBD1|-|TRBJ2-2|14
TGTGCCAGCGGAATGACAGGGGACACCGGGGAGCTGTTTTTT
CASGMTGDTGELFF
>TRBV7-8|-|-|TRBJ1-3|14
TGTGCCAGCAGCGCTGACGGGACTGGAAACACCATATATTTT
CASSADGTGNTIYF
>TRBV25-1|TRBD1|-|TRBJ1-2|14
TGTGCCAGCAGTATCGGACAGGGCTACTATGGCTACACCTTC
CASSIGQGYYGYTF
>TRBV19|TRBD2|-|TRBJ2-7|18
TGTGCCAGTGCCACAACCGGGACTAGCGGTGTGAGCTCCTACGAGCAGTACTTC
CASATTGTSGVSSYEQYF
>TRBV7-9|-|-|TRBJ1-2|14
TGTGCCAGCAGCTTACAGGGTATGGGTTATGGCTACACCTTC
CASSLQGMGYGYTF
>TRBV7-9|TRBD1|-|TRBJ1-5|13
TGTGCCAGCAGCACAGGGACAGACTCAAGACAGCATTTT
CASSTGTDSRQHF
>TRBV2|TRBD2|once|TRBJ2-7|14
TGTGCCAGCCAAGTAGGGACTAGATCCTACGAGCAGTACTTC
CASQVGTRSYEQYF
>TRBV7-2|-|-|TRBJ2-1|13
TGTGCCAGCAGCTTAGATACGCGCGATGAGCAGTTCTTC
CASSLDTRDEQFF
>TRBV10-3|-|-|TRBJ1-1|14
TGTGCCGCCTCCCAGGCGACAGACAACACTGAAGCTTTCTTT
CAASQATDNTEAFF
>TRBV18|TRBD1|-|TRBJ1-2|16
TGTGCCAGCTCACCACAGCAGACAGGGGGGGACTATGGCTACACCTTC
CASSPQQTGGDYGYTF
>TRBV6-1|-|-|TRBJ2-7|16
TGTGCCAGCAGTGAAGCGGGACAACAGGGCGACTACGAGCAGTACTTC
CASSEAGQQGDYEQYF
>TRBV28|-|-|TRBJ2-1|15
TGTGCCAGCAGTTTACAGGGGGGATCACACAATGAGCAGTTCTTC
CASSLQGGSHNEQFF
>TRBV27|-|-|TRBJ2-3|14
TGTGCCAGCAGTTCAAACAGGTGGGGAGATACGCAGTATTTT
CASSSNRWGDTQYF
>TRBV27|-|-|TRBJ1-5|15
TGTGCCAGCAGTTTAGGAACGGGAGGCAATCAGCCCCAGCATTTT
CASSLGTGGNQPQHF
>TRBV30|TRBD2|-|TRBJ2-7|12
TGTGCCTGTTGGACTAGCGGCTACGAGCAGTACTTC
CACWTSGYEQYF
>TRBV19|TRBD1|-|TRBJ1-5|16
TGTGCCAGTAGTACCCGGACAGGGGGCTCCTATCAGCCCCAGCATTTT
CASSTRTGGSYQPQHF
>TRBV19|TRBD1|-|TRBJ1-3|17
TGTGCCAGTAGTACCCTGACAGGGGGCATAGCTGGAAACACCATATATTTT
CASSTLTGGIAGNTIYF
>TRBV6-5|-|-|TRBJ1-4|16
TGTGCCAGCAGTTACTCGAGCGGACAGCCTAATGAAAAACTGTTTTTT
CASSYSSGQPNEKLFF
>TRBV5-1|TRBD1|-|TRBJ2-3|14
TGCGCCAGCAGCGAGGACAGGATCACAGATACGCAGTATTTT
CASSEDRITDTQYF
>TRBV28|-|-|TRBJ1-2|14
TGTGCCAGCAGTTCGCAGGGTATGGCGTATGGCTACACCTTC
CASSSQGMAYGYTF
>TRBV5-5|-|-|TRBJ2-1|11
TGTGCCAGCAGCTTCGACAGTGAGCAGTTCTTC
CASSFDSEQFF
>TRBV7-2|-|-|TRBJ2-7|15
TGTGCCAGCAGCTTAGGAGGAACACTTCCTTACGAGCAGTACTTC
CASSLGGTLPYEQYF
>TRBV28|TRBD2|-|TRBJ2-7|15
TGTGCCAGCACCTCCGGGCTAGCGGGGGTTATAGGGCAGTACTTC
CASTSGLAGVIGQYF
>TRBV10-3|TRBD1|-|TRBJ2-7|13
TGTGCCATCAGTGCACAGGGGGCGTACGAGCAGTACTTC
CAISAQGAYEQYF
>TRBV7-9|TRBD1|-|TRBJ2-7|14
TGTGCCAGCAGCTTAGCGAACAGGGGCAACGAGCAGTACTTC
CASSLANRGNEQYF
>TRBV2|TRBD1|-|TRBJ1-2|15
TGTGCCAGCCTCCCGTGGGCAGGGGGCTCCTATGGCTACACCTTC
CASLPWAGGSYGYTF
>TRBV2|-|-|TRBJ1-5|14
TGTGCCAGCAGTGAATCAGTTGGCAATCAGCCCCAGCATTTT
CASSESVGNQPQHF
>TRBV18|-|few|TRBJ1-1|14
TGTGCCAGCTCACCAGAAGGGGCATATACTGAAGCTTTCTTT
CASSPEGAYTEAFF
>TRBV30|-|-|TRBJ2-1|13
TGTGCCTGGAGCCGGGGAGCCTACAATGAGCAGTTCTTC
CAWSRGAYNEQFF
>TRBV19|TRBD1|-|TRBJ2-7|17
TGTGCCAGTAGTAGGAGGACAGGGGGCAACTCAAGGAGCGAGCAGTACTTC
CASSRRTGGNSRSEQYF
>TRBV18|-|once|TRBJ1-2|15
TGTGCCAGCTCACCACGGGCCAGGGGTACGGATGGCTACACCTTC
CASSPRARGTDGYTF
>TRBV6-5|-|-|TRBJ2-7|15
TGTGCCAGCAGTGCCTCTCGCTTTGTTGGGGCCGAGCAGTACTTC
CASSASRFVGAEQYF
>TRBV6-1|-|-|TRBJ1-1|14
TGTGCCAGCACCTACAGAGTAATGAACACTGAAGCTTTCTTT
CASTYRVMNTEAFF
>TRBV29-1|-|-|TRBJ2-5|14
TGCAGCGTTGAAAGGGGAGGCGTTGGGGAGACCCAGTACTTC
CSVERGGVGETQYF
>TRBV25-1|TRBD1|-|TRBJ1-4|14
TGTGCCAGCAGTGAAAGGGGGCTTAATGAAAAACTGTTTTTT
CASSERGLNEKLFF
>TRBV10-3|-|-|TRBJ2-7|15
TGTGCCATCAGTGAGAGGGGGGAGGGGGGCCACGAGCAGTACTTC
CAISERGEGGHEQYF
>TRBV10-3|-|-|TRBJ1-4|15
TGTGCCATCAGCGGCAAAACCCGAGGGAATGAAAAACTGTTTTTT
CAISGKTRGNEKLFF
>TRBV11-1|TRBD2|-|TRBJ2-7|17
TGTGCCAGCAGCTTTCGCGGGACTAGCGGGGCCTCCTACGAGCAGTACTTC
CASSFRGTSGASYEQYF
>TRBV29-1|TRBD1|-|TRBJ2-7|15
TGCAGCGTTGATCCTCAGGGGGCCAACATGGGGGAGCAGTACTTC
CSVDPQGANMGEQYF
>TRBV2|-|-|TRBJ1-5|15
TGTGCCAGCAGCCCGGAGGGAGGGGCGAATCAGCCCCAGCATTTT
CASSPEGGANQPQHF
>TRBV29-1|-|-|TRBJ2-3|11
TGCAGCGTTCAGTCAGGCGATACGCAGTATTTT
CSVQSGDTQYF
>TRBV5-1|TRBD1|-|TRBJ2-5|16
TGCGCCAGCAGCTTGGAGCGAGCAGGGGGCTGGGAGACCCAGTACTTC
CASSLERAGGWETQYF
>TRBV5-1|-|-|TRBJ2-1|14
TGCGCCAGCAGCTTGCAAACTGCGTACAATGAGCAGTTCTTC
CASSLQTAYNEQFF
>TRBV4-3|-|once|TRBJ2-5|14
TGCGCCAGCAGCCAAGGGGCCCGAGGGGAGACCCAGTACTTC
CASSQGARGETQYF
>TRBV7-2|-|-|TRBJ2-3|13
TGTGCCAGCAGCTTAGTAGGACAGAATACGCAGTATTTT
CASSLVGQNTQYF
>TRBV28|-|-|TRBJ1-4|12
TGTGCCAGTAGAACAACTAATGAAAAACTGTTTTTT
CASRTTNEKLFF
>TRBV30|-|-|TRBJ1-2|12
TGTGCCTGGAGTGTACGGGGCTATGGCTACACCTTC
CAWSVRGYGYTF
>TRBV5-1|TRBD2|-|TRBJ2-2|14
TGCGCCAGCAGACCCGTAGCGGGCACCGGGGAGCTGTTTTTT
CASRPVAGTGELFF
>TRBV16|TRBD2|-|TRBJ2-3|19
TGTGCCAGCAGCCAATCTCCCCCTGGACTAGCGGGGAGTGGTAATACGCAGTATTTT
CASSQSPPGLAGSGNTQYF
>TRBV28|-|-|TRBJ2-3|13
TGTGCCAGCAGTTTACCTCACTCCGATACGCAGTATTTT
CASSLPHSDTQYF
>TRBV5-6|-|once|TRBJ2-1|15
TGTGCCAGCAGCTTTCAACCGAGCTCCTACAATGAGCAGTTCTTC
CASSFQPSSYNEQFF
>TRBV9|-|few|TRBJ2-1|15
TGTGCCAGCAGCGTAGACCTACATCAGGGCAATGAGCAGTTCTTC
CASSVDLHQGNEQFF
>TRBV6-5|TRBD2|once|TRBJ2-3|14
TGTGCCAGCAGCCCGCGGGGGAACACAGATACGCAGTATTTT
CASSPRGNTDTQYF
>TRBV19|-|-|TRBJ2-5|13
TGTGCCAGTAGTATCTCCGAAGCGGAGACCCAGTACTTC
CASSISEAETQYF
>TRBV6-5|-|-|TRBJ2-5|13
TGTGCCAGCAGTTACTCGACAGAAGAGACCCAGTACTTC
CASSYSTEETQYF